Listed below are T cell receptor beta chains from one sample, sequenced in a study of cytomegalovirus exposure and HLA in healthy donors. TCRdb's copy holds only in-frame clones and misses some; the assay was immunoSEQ multiplex PCR. The sample holds some 65,000 clones, about 70% seen once. The source material was PBMCs. Receptors originate from a woman in her twenties or thirties in good health and CMV-seronegative. Both conserved end residues are part of each CDR3.

j_call: TRBJ2-1; v_call: TRBV13; cdr3_aa: CASSLGDRSYNEQFF
j_call: TRBJ1-2; v_call: TRBV5-4; cdr3_aa: CASRRGGTENYGYTF
j_call: TRBJ2-5; v_call: TRBV12-5; cdr3_aa: CASGPRAGWGETQYF
j_call: TRBJ2-1; v_call: TRBV6-5; cdr3_aa: CASSFRTGMVEQFF
j_call: TRBJ1-1; v_call: TRBV5-4; cdr3_aa: CASTPPGTGGMNTEAFF
j_call: TRBJ1-1; v_call: TRBV11-2; cdr3_aa: CASSLGDRVNAFF
j_call: TRBJ2-1; v_call: TRBV2; cdr3_aa: CASQEGQLISYNEQFF
j_call: TRBJ1-5; v_call: TRBV10-2; cdr3_aa: CASSESAGVNQPQHF
j_call: TRBJ1-5; v_call: TRBV5-4; cdr3_aa: CASSWGGTASNQPQHF
j_call: TRBJ1-5; v_call: TRBV13; cdr3_aa: CASSLGQGGQPQHF
j_call: TRBJ2-3; v_call: TRBV19; cdr3_aa: CASSIRRGGTDTQYF
j_call: TRBJ2-7; v_call: TRBV15; cdr3_aa: CATSDRQGHYEQYF
j_call: TRBJ2-1; v_call: TRBV9; cdr3_aa: CASSTSGSSYNEQFF
j_call: TRBJ2-7; v_call: TRBV11-2; cdr3_aa: CASSYTPTVSYEQYF
j_call: TRBJ1-1; v_call: TRBV5-1; cdr3_aa: CASSLQRSTEAFF
j_call: TRBJ2-7; v_call: TRBV4-1; cdr3_aa: CASSLGPGGYEQYF
j_call: TRBJ2-6; v_call: TRBV15; cdr3_aa: CATSTGQLSGANVLTF
j_call: TRBJ1-2; v_call: TRBV19; cdr3_aa: CASSPSAPVGANYGYTF
j_call: TRBJ1-6; v_call: TRBV2; cdr3_aa: CASRDRGSNSPLHF
j_call: TRBJ2-7; v_call: TRBV29-1; cdr3_aa: CSVERRGANEQYF
j_call: TRBJ2-3; v_call: TRBV29-1; cdr3_aa: CSAPLLTSGGAFPDTQYF
j_call: TRBJ1-3; v_call: TRBV7-2; cdr3_aa: CASSYSSGNTIYF
j_call: TRBJ2-7; v_call: TRBV18; cdr3_aa: CASSREGASRQYF
j_call: TRBJ2-1; v_call: TRBV5-6; cdr3_aa: CASSIASGGASYNEQFF
j_call: TRBJ2-7; v_call: TRBV30; cdr3_aa: CAWSRTGTGSYEQYF
j_call: TRBJ1-5; v_call: TRBV27; cdr3_aa: CASSFQTGEPQHF
j_call: TRBJ2-4; v_call: TRBV4-1; cdr3_aa: CASSQGLAGGRGKNIQYF
j_call: TRBJ1-1; v_call: TRBV7-9; cdr3_aa: CASSLMDRNTEAFF
j_call: TRBJ1-1; v_call: TRBV19; cdr3_aa: CASSISRTGNTEAFF
j_call: TRBJ2-2; v_call: TRBV4-2; cdr3_aa: CASSPLGGVTGELFF
j_call: TRBJ2-2; v_call: TRBV27; cdr3_aa: CASSFNSITPYGELFF
j_call: TRBJ1-1; v_call: TRBV7-9; cdr3_aa: CASSLIERTGYKAFF